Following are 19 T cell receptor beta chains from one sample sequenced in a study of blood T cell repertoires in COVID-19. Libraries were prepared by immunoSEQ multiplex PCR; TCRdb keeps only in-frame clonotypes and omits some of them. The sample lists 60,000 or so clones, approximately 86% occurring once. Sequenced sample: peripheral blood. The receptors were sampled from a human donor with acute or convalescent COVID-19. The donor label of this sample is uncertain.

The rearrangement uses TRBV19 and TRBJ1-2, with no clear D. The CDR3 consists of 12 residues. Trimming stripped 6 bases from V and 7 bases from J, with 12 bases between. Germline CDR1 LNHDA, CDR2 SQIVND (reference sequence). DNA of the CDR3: TGTGCCAGTAGCCTGAGAGTATCTGGCTACACCTTC. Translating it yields CASSLRVSGYTF.

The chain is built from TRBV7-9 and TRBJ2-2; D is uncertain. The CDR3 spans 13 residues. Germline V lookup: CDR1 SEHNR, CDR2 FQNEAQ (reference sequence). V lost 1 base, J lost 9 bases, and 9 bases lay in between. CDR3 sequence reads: CASSLDGRRELFF. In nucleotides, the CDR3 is TGTGCCAGCAGCTTAGATGGCCGCCGGGAGCTGTTTTTT.

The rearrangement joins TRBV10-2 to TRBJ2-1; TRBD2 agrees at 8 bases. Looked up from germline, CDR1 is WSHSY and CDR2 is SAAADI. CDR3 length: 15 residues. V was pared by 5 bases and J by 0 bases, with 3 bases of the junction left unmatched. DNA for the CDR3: TGCGCCAGCAGTAAGCGGGGGAGCTCCTACAATGAGCAGTTCTTC. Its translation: CASSKRGSSYNEQFF.

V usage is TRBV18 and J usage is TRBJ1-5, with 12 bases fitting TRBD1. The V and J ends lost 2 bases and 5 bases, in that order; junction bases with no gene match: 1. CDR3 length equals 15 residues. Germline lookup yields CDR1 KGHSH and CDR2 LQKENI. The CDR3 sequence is CASSPGTGGDQPQHF. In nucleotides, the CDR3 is TGTGCCAGCTCACCAGGGACAGGGGGCGATCAGCCCCAGCATTTT.

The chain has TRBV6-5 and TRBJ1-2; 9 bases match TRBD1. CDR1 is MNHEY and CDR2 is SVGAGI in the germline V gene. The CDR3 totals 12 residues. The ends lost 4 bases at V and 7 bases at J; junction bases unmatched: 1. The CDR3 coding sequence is TGTGCCAGCAGTTGGGACAGGGCTGGCTACACCTTC. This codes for CASSWDRAGYTF.

CDR3 residues: CASSVGSTGVNTEAFF. CDR3 bases: TGTGCCAGCAGCGTAGGTTCGACAGGAGTGAACACTGAAGCTTTCTTT. This chain joins TRBV9 and TRBJ1-1, with a possible D match to TRBD1 (6 bases). The CDR3 covers 16 residues. Germline V gives CDR1 SGDLS, CDR2 YYNGEE. Trimming shortened V by 0 bases and J by 0 bases, and 12 bases separated the two germline ends.

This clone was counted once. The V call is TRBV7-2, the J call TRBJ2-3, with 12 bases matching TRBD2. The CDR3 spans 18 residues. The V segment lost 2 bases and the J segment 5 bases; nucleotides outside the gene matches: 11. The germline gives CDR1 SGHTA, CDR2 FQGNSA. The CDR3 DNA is TGTGCCAGCAGCTTATATCCCCTAGCGGGGGGGCTGGGAGATACGCAGTATTTT. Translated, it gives CASSLYPLAGGLGDTQYF. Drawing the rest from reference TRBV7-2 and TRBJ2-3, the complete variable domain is GAGVSQSPSNKVTEKGKDVELRCDPISGHTALYWYRQSLGQGLEFLIYFQGNSAPDKSGLPSDRFSAERTGGSVSTLTIQRTQQEDSAVYLCASSLYPLAGGLGDTQYFGPGTRLTVL.

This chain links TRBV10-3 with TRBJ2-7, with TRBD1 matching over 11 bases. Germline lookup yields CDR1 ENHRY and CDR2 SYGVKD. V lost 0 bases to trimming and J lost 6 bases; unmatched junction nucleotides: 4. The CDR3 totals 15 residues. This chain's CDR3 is CAISESSGTGGEQYV. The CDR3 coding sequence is TGTGCCATCAGTGAGTCCTCTGGGACAGGGGGCGAGCAGTACGTC.

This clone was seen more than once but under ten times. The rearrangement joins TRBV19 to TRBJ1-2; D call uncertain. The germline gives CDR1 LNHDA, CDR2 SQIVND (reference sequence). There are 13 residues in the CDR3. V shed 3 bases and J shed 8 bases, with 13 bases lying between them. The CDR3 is CASSIQDWWGYTF. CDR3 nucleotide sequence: TGTGCCAGTAGTATTCAGGATTGGTGGGGCTACACCTTC.

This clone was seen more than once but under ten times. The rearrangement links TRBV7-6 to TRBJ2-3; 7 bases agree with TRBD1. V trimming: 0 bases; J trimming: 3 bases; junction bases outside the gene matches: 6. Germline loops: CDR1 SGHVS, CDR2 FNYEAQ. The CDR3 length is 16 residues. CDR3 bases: TGTGCCAGCAGCTTAGCGGGGGCAGGGGGAACAGATACGCAGTATTTT. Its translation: CASSLAGAGGTDTQYF. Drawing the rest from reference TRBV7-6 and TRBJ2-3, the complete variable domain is GAGVSQSPRYKVTKRGQDVALRCDPISGHVSLYWYRQALGQGPEFLTYFNYEAQQDKSGLPNDRFSAERPEGSISTLTIQRTEQRDSAMYRCASSLAGAGGTDTQYFGPGTRLTVL.

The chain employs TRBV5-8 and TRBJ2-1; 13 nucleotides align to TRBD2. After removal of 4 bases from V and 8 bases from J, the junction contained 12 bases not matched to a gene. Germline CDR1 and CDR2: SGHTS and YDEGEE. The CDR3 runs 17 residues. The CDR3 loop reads CASSQGLGLAGFYEQFF. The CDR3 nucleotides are TGTGCCAGCAGCCAGGGTTTGGGACTAGCGGGATTCTATGAGCAGTTCTTC.

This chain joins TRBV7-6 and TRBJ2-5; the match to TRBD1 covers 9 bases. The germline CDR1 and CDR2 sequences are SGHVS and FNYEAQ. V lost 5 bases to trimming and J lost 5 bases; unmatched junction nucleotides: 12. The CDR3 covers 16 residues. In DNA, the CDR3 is TGTGCCAGCAGCCCCGCCCCGGGACAGGGAGTGGAGACCCAGTACTTC. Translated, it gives CASSPAPGQGVETQYF.

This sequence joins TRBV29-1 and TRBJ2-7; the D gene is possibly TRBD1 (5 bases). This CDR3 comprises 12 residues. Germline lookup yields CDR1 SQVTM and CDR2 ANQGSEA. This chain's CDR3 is CSAAGLSYEQYF. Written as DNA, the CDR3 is TGCAGTGCAGCAGGGCTATCCTACGAGCAGTACTTC.

CDR3 region: CASSVDGQTNYGYTF. The CDR3 DNA reads TGTGCCAGCAGCGTAGATGGGCAGACCAACTATGGCTACACCTTC. The chain joins TRBV9 to TRBJ1-2; D is ambiguous. Per germline, CDR1 SGDLS and CDR2 YYNGEE. V was shortened by 0 bases and J by 2 bases, with 11 bases between the two germline ends. CDR3 length: 15 amino acids.

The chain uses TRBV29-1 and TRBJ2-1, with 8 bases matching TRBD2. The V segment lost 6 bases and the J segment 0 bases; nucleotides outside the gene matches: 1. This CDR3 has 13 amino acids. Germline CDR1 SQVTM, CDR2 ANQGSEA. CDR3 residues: CSVTSVSYNEQFF. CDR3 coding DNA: TGCAGCGTGACTAGCGTCTCCTACAATGAGCAGTTCTTC.

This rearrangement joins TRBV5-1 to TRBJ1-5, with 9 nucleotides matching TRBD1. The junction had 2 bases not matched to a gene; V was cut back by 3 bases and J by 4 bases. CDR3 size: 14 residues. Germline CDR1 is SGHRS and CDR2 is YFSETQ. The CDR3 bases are TGCGCCAGCAGCTACGGACAGGGGAATCAGCCCCAGCATTTT. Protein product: CASSYGQGNQPQHF. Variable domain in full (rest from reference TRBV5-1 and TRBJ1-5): KAGVTQTPRYLIKTRGQQVTLSCSPISGHRSVSWYQQTPGQGLQFLFEYFSETQRNKGNFPGRFSGRQFSNSRSEMNVSTLELGDSALYLCASSYGQGNQPQHFGDGTRLSIL.

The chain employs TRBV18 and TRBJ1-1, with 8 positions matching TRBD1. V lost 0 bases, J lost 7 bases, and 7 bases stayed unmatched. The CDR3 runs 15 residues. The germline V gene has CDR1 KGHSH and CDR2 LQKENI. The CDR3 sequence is CASSPPGQATNEAFF. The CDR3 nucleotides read TGTGCCAGCTCACCACCGGGACAGGCAACTAATGAAGCTTTCTTT.

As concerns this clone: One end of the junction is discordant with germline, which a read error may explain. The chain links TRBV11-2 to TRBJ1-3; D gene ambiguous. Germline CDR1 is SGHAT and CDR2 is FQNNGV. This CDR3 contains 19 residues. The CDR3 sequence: CASSLDQDKAQSSGNTIYF. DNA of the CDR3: TGTGCCAGCAGCTTAGATCAGGATAAGGCGCAGAGCTCTGGAAATACCATATATTTT.

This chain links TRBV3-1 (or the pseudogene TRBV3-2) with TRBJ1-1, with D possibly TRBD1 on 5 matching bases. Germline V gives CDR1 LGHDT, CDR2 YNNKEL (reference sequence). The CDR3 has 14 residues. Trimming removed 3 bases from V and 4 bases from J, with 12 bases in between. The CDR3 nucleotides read TGTGCCAGCAGCCATCTAGGGGAGGGCACTGAAGCTTTCTTT. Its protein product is CASSHLGEGTEAFF.